This TCR beta chain is drawn from a study of OX40 agonist ivuxolimab in advanced cancers. Study as a whole: Clinicians treated patients with ivuxolimab, an agonistic anti-OX40 (CD134) antibody. Overall study results and limits: Clonal expansion by week 6 occurred in CD4+ and CD8+ blood T cells (at 0.1 to 3.0 mg/kg). Antigen specificity was not determined for the expanded peripheral T cells.

The CDR3 contains 15 residues. CDR1 SNHLY and CDR2 FYNNEI come from the germline V gene. Deletions cut 5 bases from V and 8 bases from J, with 16 bases between. The repertoire was sequenced with immunoSEQ multiplex PCR; TCRdb's copy has only in-frame clones and lacks some. The sample contains 25,000 to 35,000 clones, 75% to 90% of which appear only once. A few counts support this clone. Its antigen remains unknown. Drawing of blood for sampling happened at baseline, at cycle 4 day 1, and at cycle 7 day 1. The J gene is TRBJ1-6, the V gene TRBV2, with D unresolved. This receptor was taken from an adult with an advanced solid tumor such as melanoma, head and neck, liver or kidney cancer. The sample was CD4+ or CD8+ T cells sorted from blood, taken in a trial of the OX40 agonist ivuxolimab. The CDR3 is CASSRYRTGDSPLHF. The CDR3 DNA sequence: TGTGCCAGCAGTAGATATAGAACCGGAGATTCACCCCTCCACTTT. The variable domain in full, with the rest retrieved from reference TRBV2 and TRBJ1-6, is EPEVTQTPSHQVTQMGQEVILRCVPISNHLYFYWYRQILGQKVEFLVSFYNNEISEKSEIFDDQFSVERPDGSNFTLKIRSTKLEDSAMYFCASSRYRTGDSPLHFGNGTRLTVT.